A single sample is the source of the 23 T cell receptor beta chains below, sequenced in a study of human T cells and chemical hapten exposure. TCRdb used MiXCR to reprocess the RACE reads, holding one entry per CDR3 protein. In the table there are about 190,000 distinct CDR3 sequences, 24% of which are singletons. Indicated time point: patch test 3, about 24 weeks after DPC sensitization. Treatment reported: therapeutic diphenylcyclopropenone sensitization with weekly scalp DPC. The material sequenced was whole blood, taken in connection with sensitization to the hapten diphenylcyclopropenone (DPC). These receptors all stem from a woman aged 40-49 years with alopecia areata. Some clones in this sample may be carry-over from other donors' samples.

The V call is TRBV4-2, the J call TRBJ1-2, with 10 positions matching TRBD1. The V gene end was trimmed by 0 bases and the J gene end by 13 bases; junction bases not matched to a gene: 14. CDR1 LGHNA and CDR2 YNFKEQ come from the germline V gene. This CDR3 contains 16 residues. The CDR3 nucleotides are TGTGCCAGCAGCCAAGATCTTGGGACAGGGGCCTTGGGGGGCACCTTC. As protein: CASSQDLGTGALGGTF.

V usage is TRBV7-9 and J usage is TRBJ2-7; tentatively, D is TRBD2 (6 bases). CDR1 SEHNR and CDR2 FQNEAQ come from the germline V gene (reference sequence). Trimming removed 4 bases at V and 3 bases at J, with 13 bases between. CDR3 length equals 14 residues. CDR3 sequence (DNA): TGTGCCAGCAGCTCCTCTATCGGGAGCTACGAGCAGTACTTC. Translated: CASSSSIGSYEQYF.

This clonotype has a handful of counts. This chain links TRBV28 with TRBJ2-3, with TRBD1 identical over 9 bases. V lost 4 bases, J lost 6 bases, and 5 bases stayed unmatched. Germline assignment: CDR1 MDHEN and CDR2 SYDVKM. The CDR3 is 14 residues long. CDR3 DNA: TGTGCCAGCAGTTCACAGGGGGCCTCGGATACGCAGTATTTT. Its protein is CASSSQGASDTQYF.

This clonotype was found a few times. The V and J genes are TRBV5-5 and TRBJ2-1; a possible D gene is TRBD1 (5 bases). The CDR3 sequence is 14 residues long. In germline, CDR1 is SGHKS, CDR2 YYEKEE (reference sequence). V lost 4 bases to trimming and J lost 6 bases, with 14 bases between them. The CDR3 DNA reads as TGTGCCAGCAGCCTTGCCGGAAGGGGCAATGAGCAGTTCTTC. Its translation: CASSLAGRGNEQFF.

This clonotype was seen only a few times. The chain has TRBV29-1 and TRBJ2-3; perhaps D is TRBD1 or TRBD2 (5 bases each). With 6 bases removed from V and 5 bases from J, the gap between germline ends came to 18 bases. This CDR3 has 14 amino acids. Per germline, CDR1 SQVTM and CDR2 ANQGSEA. CDR3 in DNA: TGCAGCGTCAGGGTTTTACGGGAAAGAGATACGCAGTATTTT. It is translated as CSVRVLRERDTQYF.

This clonotype was counted at least ten times. The V and J genes are TRBV4-1 and TRBJ2-7; possibly TRBD2 for D (6 bases). The CDR3 has 15 amino acids. Between the trimmed V and J ends, which lost 0 bases and 2 bases, there was a span of 11 bases. Germline V gives CDR1 MGHRA, CDR2 YSYEKL. CDR3 residues: CASSQDLTGAYEQYF. The DNA of the CDR3 is TGCGCCAGCAGCCAAGATTTAACGGGAGCCTACGAGCAGTACTTC.

J is TRBJ2-1 and V is TRBV6-2 or TRBV6-3; 9 bases align to TRBD2. The CDR3 has 16 amino acids. The ends lost 5 bases at V and 4 bases at J; junction bases unmatched: 9. Germline loops: CDR1 MNHEY, CDR2 SVGEGT. The CDR3 sequence is CASSGIAGDPYNEQFF. CDR3 sequence (DNA): TGTGCCAGCAGTGGTATAGCGGGAGATCCGTACAATGAGCAGTTCTTC.

CDR3 amino acids: CASRPFGGADTDTQYF. The CDR3 region has the DNA TGTGCCAGCAGGCCGTTCGGTGGGGCAGACACAGATACGCAGTATTTT. The chain combines TRBV6-6 with TRBJ2-3; the D gene is possibly TRBD1 (5 bases). The germline V gene encodes CDR1 MNHNY and CDR2 SVGAGI (reference sequence). There are 16 residues in the CDR3. With 6 bases removed from V and 2 bases from J, the gap between germline ends came to 18 bases.

The V gene is TRBV18, the J gene TRBJ1-1, with a weak D call TRBD1 (5 bases). V lost 7 bases and J 3 bases, leaving 12 bases between the germline ends. There are 13 residues in the CDR3. Looked up from germline, CDR1 is KGHSH and CDR2 is LQKENI. Written as DNA, the CDR3 is TGTGCCAGCTTACTCTCCAGGGACACTGAAGCTTTCTTT. This encodes CASLLSRDTEAFF.

The chain uses TRBV5-6 and TRBJ2-4; 7 positions agree with TRBD1. The CDR3 runs to 16 residues. Looked up from germline, CDR1 is SGHDT and CDR2 is YYEEEE. The V segment lost 4 bases and the J segment 0 bases; nucleotides outside the gene matches: 7. This CDR3 reads CASSPGQILAKNIQYF. In DNA form, the CDR3 reads TGTGCCAGCAGCCCGGGACAGATTTTAGCCAAAAACATTCAGTACTTC.

The chain combines TRBV7-9 with TRBJ2-7; D may correspond to TRBD1 or TRBD2 (5 bases each). The CDR3 runs 15 residues. CDR1 and CDR2 (germline): SEHNR, FQNEAQ (reference sequence). Trimming shortened V by 6 bases and J by 1 base, and 16 bases separated the two germline ends. CDR3 residues: CASSGWGRGSYEQYF. As DNA, the CDR3 is TGTGCCAGCAGTGGCTGGGGACGTGGATCCTACGAGCAGTACTTC.

This clonotype showed up just a few times. The chain carries TRBV20-1 and TRBJ2-7; 9 positions agree with TRBD2. This CDR3 has 15 residues. Germline V gives CDR1 DFQATT, CDR2 SNEGSKA (reference sequence). Trimming took 0 bases from V and 4 from J; bases not matched to a gene: 7. CDR3 residues: CSARDPSGVGYEQYF. The CDR3 region has the DNA TGCAGTGCTAGAGATCCTAGCGGGGTGGGATACGAGCAGTACTTC.

This clonotype was counted at least ten times. The chain employs TRBV6-2 or TRBV6-3 and TRBJ2-1, with D possibly TRBD1 on 5 matching bases. CDR1 MNHEY and CDR2 SVGEGT come from the germline V gene. V lost 4 bases and J lost 0, with 13 bases in between. This CDR3 comprises 16 residues. The CDR3 is CASSFNRWISYNEQFF. For the CDR3, the DNA is TGTGCCAGCAGTTTTAACAGGTGGATCTCCTACAATGAGCAGTTCTTC.

This clonotype has a single count. The genes are TRBV29-1 and TRBJ2-1, with 9 bases identical to TRBD1. Germline lookup yields CDR1 SQVTM and CDR2 ANQGSEA. CDR3 length: 17 residues. V lost 3 bases to trimming and J lost 2 bases; unmatched junction nucleotides: 11. This CDR3 is CSVDLSDRGGPYNEQFF. The CDR3 DNA is TGCAGCGTTGATCTGTCGGACAGGGGTGGGCCCTACAATGAGCAGTTCTTC.

The gene calls are TRBV3-1 and TRBJ2-3; D call uncertain. Trimming took 4 bases from V and 4 from J, leaving 15 bases between them. The CDR3 is 15 residues long. Germline values: CDR1 LGHDT, CDR2 YNNKEL (reference sequence). CDR3: CASSPSFRPPDTQYF. Here the CDR3 DNA reads TGTGCCAGCAGCCCTTCTTTCAGGCCACCAGATACGCAGTATTTT.

This clonotype was counted a few times. V gene TRBV23-1 combines with J gene TRBJ2-5; 9 positions match TRBD1. TRBV23-1 is an open reading frame, and its role is uncertain. The CDR3 is 19 amino acids. V dropped 2 bases and J dropped 1; count of bases not matched to a gene: 14. The CDR3 nucleotides are TGCGCCAGCAGTCAACTTGCAGACCCTGAGGACAGGGGCCAAGAGACCCAGTACTTC. This encodes CASSQLADPEDRGQETQYF.

This clonotype was recorded a few times. A much larger clonotype is one base distant, so this may be a read error. Here the CDR3 omits its conserved ending phenylalanine or tryptophan, so a read error is the likely source. V usage is TRBV6-2 or TRBV6-3 and J usage is TRBJ1-5, with D possibly matching TRBD1 (5 bases). The CDR3 runs to 16 residues. The V and J ends lost 0 bases and 2 bases respectively, with 11 bases between them. Germline V CDR1 and CDR2: MNHEY, SVGEGT. The CDR3 region is CASSYSRGYGNQPQHS. CDR3 DNA: TGTGCCAGCAGTTACTCGAGGGGTTACGGCAATCAGCCCCAGCATTCT.

The gene calls are TRBV6-2 or TRBV6-3 and TRBJ1-5; D possibly corresponds to TRBD1 (5 bases). The V end lost 2 bases, the J end lost 4 bases, and 12 bases lay between the germline ends. The germline CDR1 and CDR2 sequences are MNHEY and SVGEGT. This CDR3 spans 15 amino acids. The CDR3 DNA is TGTGCCAGCAGTTACCGAGGGACCGCTAATCAGCCCCAGCATTTT. Its protein product is CASSYRGTANQPQHF.

This clonotype was observed many times. The genes are TRBV6-4 and TRBJ2-1; possible D gene TRBD2, 6 bases. The CDR3 contains 15 residues. Germline CDR1 is MRHNA and CDR2 is SNTAGT. V was trimmed by 0 bases and J by 0 bases, leaving 6 bases between them. CDR3 nucleotide sequence: TGTGCCAGCAGTGACTCTAGCGGCTCCTACAATGAGCAGTTCTTC. Protein product: CASSDSSGSYNEQFF.

The chain joins TRBV7-9 to TRBJ2-5; D unresolved. Germline V lookup: CDR1 SEHNR, CDR2 FQNEAQ (reference sequence). Trimming shortened V by 2 bases and J by 1 base, and 11 bases separated the two germline ends. The CDR3 has 15 amino acids. The CDR3 protein is CASSLPWRTQETQYF. As DNA, the CDR3 is TGTGCCAGCAGCTTACCTTGGCGGACCCAAGAGACCCAGTACTTC.

This chain joins TRBV4-3 and TRBJ1-5; D ambiguous. Germline CDR1 LGHNA, CDR2 YSLEER. V was shortened by 0 bases and J by 4 bases, with 10 bases between the two germline ends. CDR3 size: 15 residues. CDR3 sequence: CASSQDPLVNQPQHF. CDR3 DNA: TGCGCCAGCAGCCAAGACCCCTTAGTTAATCAGCCCCAGCATTTT.

This clonotype was picked up a small number of times. The chain recombines TRBV7-2 with TRBJ2-3; 10 positions match TRBD1. This CDR3 has 16 amino acids. Germline CDR1 and CDR2: SGHTA and FQGNSA. Trimming cost V 7 bases and J 5 bases; bases outside gene matches: 12. CDR3: CASTPRDRGSLDTQYF. The CDR3 nucleotides are TGTGCCAGCACCCCGCGGGACAGGGGATCCTTAGATACGCAGTATTTT.

This clonotype was counted between two and nine times. The chain is built from TRBV20-1 and TRBJ1-1; tentatively, D is TRBD1 (6 bases). The V end lost 5 bases, the J end lost 0 bases, and 13 bases lay between the germline ends. The germline CDR1 and CDR2 sequences are DFQATT and SNEGSKA (reference sequence). The length of the CDR3 is 14 residues. The CDR3 reads CSAAGQPMNTEAFF. CDR3 bases: TGCAGTGCTGCCGGACAGCCCATGAACACTGAAGCTTTCTTT.